This TCR beta chain was recorded in a study of Graves' ophthalmopathy and Graves' hyperthyroidism. Study observations and caveats: Distinction of ophthalmopathy from stable hyperthyroidism by a 13-signature model reached 85% to 90% sensitivity and 75% to 83% specificity.

Germline V gene lookup returns CDR1 SGHDT and CDR2 YYEEEE. CDR3 length: 13 amino acids. V gave up 9 bases and J gave up 5 bases, with 18 bases separating them. To note about this clonotype: Its cognate antigen is unknown.

Presentation of ophthalmopathy in the donors involved moderate-to-severe activity, CAS ≥3, NOSPECS ≥4 and a duration under 3 months. Reliance was placed on clinical symptoms, serum thyroxine, TRAb, thyroid ultrasound and orbital computed tomography for diagnosis. For repertoire sequencing, the TCR beta CDR3 regions were amplified from RNA transcripts. A first-round RT-PCR used HTBI primers, followed by a second-round multiplex PCR. TCRdb fed the multiplex PCR reads into MiXCR, producing one record per CDR3 protein. The table has 240,000 or so distinct CDR3 sequences, around 42% seen once. The chain uses TRBV5-6 and TRBJ2-7; perhaps TRBD2 as D (6 bases). This receptor was taken from an adult man with Graves' ophthalmopathy. Sequencing used peripheral blood. The CDR3 sequence is CATRMVGGDEQYF. The CDR3 bases are TGTGCCACCCGGATGGTCGGGGGTGACGAGCAGTACTTC.